Listed here are 6 T cell receptor beta chains from one sample, sequenced in a study of blood T cell repertoires in COVID-19. The table came from immunoSEQ multiplex PCR; TCRdb's copy has only in-frame clones and leaves some out. Of a few hundred thousand clones listed, approximately 77% are singletons. The sequencing input was peripheral blood. The receptor source for this set is a woman between 18 and 29 years old with acute or convalescent COVID-19.

V is TRBV11-3 and J is TRBJ1-2; unclear D gene. There are 15 residues in the CDR3. The germline CDR1 and CDR2 sequences are SGHNT and YENEEA. Trimming took off 8 bases at V and 3 bases at J, with 19 bases between the two ends. The CDR3 DNA reads as TGTGCCAGCTGGTCTTTTGCCACAGCTGACTATGGCTACACCTTC. Translating gives CASWSFATADYGYTF.

This clone has more than one count but fewer than ten. For the CDR3, the DNA is TGTGCCAGCAGCTTGCCTTGGCAGGGGGCGAATAGCAATCAGCCCCAGCATTTT. Amino acid sequence: CASSLPWQGANSNQPQHF. The gene calls are TRBV5-5 and TRBJ1-5, with TRBD1 matching over 8 bases. Looked up from germline, CDR1 is SGHKS and CDR2 is YYEKEE (reference sequence). The CDR3 sequence is 18 residues long. V was clipped by 1 base and J by 0 bases; unmatched bases: 9.

This clone showed up just a few times. The V call is TRBV29-1, the J call TRBJ2-7; D not certain. V shed 4 bases and J shed 3 bases, with 13 bases lying between them. The germline V gene encodes CDR1 SQVTM and CDR2 ANQGSEA. The CDR3 sequence is 13 residues long. The CDR3 spells CSVGDGGGYEQYF. CDR3 sequence (DNA): TGCAGCGTTGGTGACGGCGGCGGCTACGAGCAGTACTTC.

The CDR3 region has the DNA TGTGCCAGCAGCTTACGCAGGGTTCCGACCAGCTCCTACGAGCAGTACTTC. This encodes CASSLRRVPTSSYEQYF. This chain connects TRBV21-1 to TRBJ2-7; the table names TRBD1, a call not compared with the DNA. TRBV21-1 is a listed pseudogene. The CDR3 is 17 amino acids.

This rearrangement joins TRBV7-2 to TRBJ2-7; 8 nucleotides align to TRBD2. The CDR3 runs to 13 residues. The ends lost 2 bases at V and 6 bases at J; junction bases unmatched: 3. The germline gives CDR1 SGHTA, CDR2 FQGNSA. The DNA for the CDR3 is TGTGCCAGCAGCTTAACGGGAGGGGGCGAGCAGTACTTC. This gives the protein CASSLTGGGEQYF.

The chain recombines TRBV28 with TRBJ1-4; 7 bases fit TRBD1. V lost 5 bases to trimming and J lost 7 bases; unmatched junction nucleotides: 7. In germline, CDR1 is MDHEN, CDR2 SYDVKM. This CDR3 contains 14 residues. This CDR3 is CASSTAGGTEKLFF. The DNA for the CDR3 is TGTGCCAGCAGTACCGCAGGGGGGACTGAAAAACTGTTTTTT.